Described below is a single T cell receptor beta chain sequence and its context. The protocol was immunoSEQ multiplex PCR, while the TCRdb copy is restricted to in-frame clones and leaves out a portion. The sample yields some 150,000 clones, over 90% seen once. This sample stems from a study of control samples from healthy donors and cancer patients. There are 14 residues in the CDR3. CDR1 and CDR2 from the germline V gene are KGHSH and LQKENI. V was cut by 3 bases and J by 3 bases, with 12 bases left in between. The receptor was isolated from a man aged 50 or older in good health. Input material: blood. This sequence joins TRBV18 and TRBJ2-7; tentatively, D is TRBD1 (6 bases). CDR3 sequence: CASSPSRDNYEQYF. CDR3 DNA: TGTGCCAGCTCACCGTCCCGGGACAACTACGAGCAGTACTTC.